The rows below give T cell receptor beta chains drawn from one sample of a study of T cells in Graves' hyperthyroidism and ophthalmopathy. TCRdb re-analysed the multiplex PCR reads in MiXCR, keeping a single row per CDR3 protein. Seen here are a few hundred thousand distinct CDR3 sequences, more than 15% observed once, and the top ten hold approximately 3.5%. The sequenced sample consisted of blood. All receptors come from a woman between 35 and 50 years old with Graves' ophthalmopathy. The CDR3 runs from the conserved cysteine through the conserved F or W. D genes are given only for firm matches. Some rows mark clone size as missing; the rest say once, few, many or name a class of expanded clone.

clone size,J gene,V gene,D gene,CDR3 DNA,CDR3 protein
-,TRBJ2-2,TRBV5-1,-,TGCGCCAGCAGCTTGGCACGGGGACTGAACACCGGGGAGCTGTTTTTT,CASSLARGLNTGELFF
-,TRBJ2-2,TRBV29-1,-,TGCAGCGTTGACGGCAGGGAAACCGGGGAGCTGTTTTTT,CSVDGRETGELFF
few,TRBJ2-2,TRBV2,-,TGTGCCAGCAGTGAAAATGACTGGGGCGGGGAGCTGTTTTTT,CASSENDWGGELFF
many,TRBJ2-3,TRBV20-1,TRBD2,TGCAGTGCTAGAGTAGTGTCCCCTAGCGGGATTATAACTCGCACAGATACGCAGTATTTT,CSARVVSPSGIITRTDTQYF
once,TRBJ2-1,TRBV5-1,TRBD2,TGCGCCAGCAGGGAGGGACTAGCTACCTTCAATGAGCAGTTCTTC,CASREGLATFNEQFF
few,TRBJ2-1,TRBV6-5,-,TGTGCCAGCAGTTACTCGAGGTTTCAGACTAGTCGAAGTGAGCAGTTCTTC,CASSYSRFQTSRSEQFF
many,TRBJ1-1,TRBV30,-,TGTGCCTGGAGTGAGAGGACTGGGAACACTGAAGCTTTCTTT,CAWSERTGNTEAFF
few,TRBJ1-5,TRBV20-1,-,TGCAGTGCTAGTGACGACAGGCGGAATCAGCCCCAGCATTTT,CSASDDRRNQPQHF
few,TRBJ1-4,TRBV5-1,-,TGCGCCAGCAGCTTGCAAAACCAGGGTGGGGAAAAACTGTTTTTT,CASSLQNQGGEKLFF
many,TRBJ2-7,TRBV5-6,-,TGTGCCAGCAGCTTGGACAATCCCTACGAGCAGTACTTC,CASSLDNPYEQYF
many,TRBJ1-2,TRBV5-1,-,TGCGCCAGCAGCTTGAGCGCAGAAGTTAACTATGGCTACACCTTC,CASSLSAEVNYGYTF
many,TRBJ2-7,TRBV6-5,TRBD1,TGTGCCAGCAGTTCGACAGGGGGCCACGAGCAGTACTTC,CASSSTGGHEQYF
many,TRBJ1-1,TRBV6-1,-,TGTGCCAGCACACTGGCCACCGCGGGACATAGCTGGGGCACTGAAGCTTTCTTT,CASTLATAGHSWGTEAFF
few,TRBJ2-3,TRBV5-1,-,TGCGCCAGCAGCTTGATGAGCGGCCTCACAGATACGCAGTATTTT,CASSLMSGLTDTQYF
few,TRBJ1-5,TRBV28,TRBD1,TGTGCCAGCATAAGACAGGGGAATCAGCCCCAGCATTTT,CASIRQGNQPQHF
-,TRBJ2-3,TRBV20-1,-,TGCAGTGCTCCCCCCGGAGGGGCAGATACGCAGTATTTT,CSAPPGGADTQYF
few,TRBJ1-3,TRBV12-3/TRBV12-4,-,TGTGCCAGCAGTCCACAGCATGCCTCTGGAAACACCATATATTTT,CASSPQHASGNTIYF
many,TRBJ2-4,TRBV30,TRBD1,TGTGCCTGGAGCCTGACAGGGGGCAAAAACATTCAGTACTTC,CAWSLTGGKNIQYF
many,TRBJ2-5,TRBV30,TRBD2,TGTGCCTGGAGACCGGGACTAGCGGGCCAAGAGACCCAGTACTTC,CAWRPGLAGQETQYF
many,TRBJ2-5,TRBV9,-,TGTGCCAGCAGCCCCCGTATTGTGGGGGTGGGAGAGACCCAGTACTTC,CASSPRIVGVGETQYF
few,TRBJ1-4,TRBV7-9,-,TGTGCCAGCAGCTACAGTGGGGCGGATGAAAAACTGTTTTTT,CASSYSGADEKLFF
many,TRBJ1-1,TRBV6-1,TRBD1,TGTGCCAGCAGTGAAACCGGGACAGGGAACACTGAAGCTTTCTTT,CASSETGTGNTEAFF
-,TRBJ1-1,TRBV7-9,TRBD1,TGTGCCAGCAGCCAAGGACAGGCGGTTGGAGCTTTCTTT,CASSQGQAVGAFF
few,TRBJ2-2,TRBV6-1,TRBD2,TGTGCCAGCAGTGAGGGAGGGGCGGCCGGGGAGCTGTTTTTT,CASSEGGAAGELFF
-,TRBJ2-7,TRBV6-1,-,TGTGCCAGCAGCGAAGGGACAGTTGGGGGAGGCGAGCAGTACTTC,CASSEGTVGGGEQYF
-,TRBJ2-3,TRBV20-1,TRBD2,TGCAGTGCTACCGGGCGAGAGCTAGCGGGAGTAGCAGATACGCAGTATTTT,CSATGRELAGVADTQYF
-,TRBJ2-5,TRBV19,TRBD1,TGTGCCAGTAGTCTACAGGGGCCCCAAGAGACCCAGTACTTC,CASSLQGPQETQYF
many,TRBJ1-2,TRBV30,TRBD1,TGTGCCTGGACCCGACAGGGGGCCGACTATGGCTACACCTTC,CAWTRQGADYGYTF
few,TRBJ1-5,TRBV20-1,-,TGCAGTGCTAGAGACCTACAGGGAAACAGGAAGCAGTATAGCAATCAGCCCCAGCATTTT,CSARDLQGNRKQYSNQPQHF
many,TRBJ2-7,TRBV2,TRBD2,TGTGCCAGCAGTGAAGCCCCGGGAGGGCCGGCTGAGCAGTACTTC,CASSEAPGGPAEQYF
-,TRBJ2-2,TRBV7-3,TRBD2,TGTGCCAGCAGCCAGGGGACTAGCAACACCGGGGAGCTGTTTTTT,CASSQGTSNTGELFF
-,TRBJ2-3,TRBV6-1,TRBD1,TGTGCCAGCAGTGAAATGGTCAGGGGGCATCCAGATACGCAGTATTTT,CASSEMVRGHPDTQYF
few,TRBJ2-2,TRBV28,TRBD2,TGTGCCAGTGGACTAGCGGGAGTGAAGGCCGGGGAGCTGTTTTTT,CASGLAGVKAGELFF
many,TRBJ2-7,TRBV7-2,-,TGTGCCAGCAGCTTAGTTCACAGACTCTACGAGCAGTACTTC,CASSLVHRLYEQYF
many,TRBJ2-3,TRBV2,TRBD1,TGTGCCAGCAGGGACGGGAACAGGGGGACAGATACGCAGTATTTT,CASRDGNRGTDTQYF
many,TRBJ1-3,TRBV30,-,TGTGCCTGGAGCCGGGACACCTCGGCTGGAAACACCATATATTTT,CAWSRDTSAGNTIYF
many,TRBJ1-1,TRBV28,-,TGTGCCAGCAGTCGACCAATGAACACTGAAGCTTTCTTT,CASSRPMNTEAFF
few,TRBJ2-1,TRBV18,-,TGTGCCAGCTTAGACCCGGGGGGCCCTTATTACAATGAGCAGTTCTTC,CASLDPGGPYYNEQFF
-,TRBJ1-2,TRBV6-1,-,TGTGCCAGCAGCGCACGACAGTGGTCGGGAGGCTACACCTTC,CASSARQWSGGYTF